The 21 T cell receptor beta chains in this list originate from one sample, sequenced in a study of response to subunit inactivated influenza vaccine. TCRdb re-called the RT-PCR reads with MiXCR, one entry per CDR3 protein. The sample shows about 570,000 distinct CDR3 sequences, over 9% of them seen only once. The same specimen was also included in a second study, on T cells expressing NK-cell markers. That paper notes: The TCR beta cDNA came from 5'RACE template switching with UMIs.

Sequenced here: PBMCs from blood, sampled on the day of vaccination. The receptors originated from a man between 45 and 60 years old who received an inactivated influenza vaccine.

The chain recombines TRBV12-3 or TRBV12-4 with TRBJ2-1, with a possible D match to TRBD1 (5 bases). The CDR3 runs 14 residues. V gave up 8 bases and J gave up 3 bases, with 14 bases separating them. CDR3 sequence: CASRAGKNYNEQFF. The CDR3 region has the DNA TGTGCCAGCCGGGCAGGGAAAAACTACAATGAGCAGTTCTTC.

The rearrangement joins TRBV20-1 to TRBJ2-1, with a tentative D call TRBD2 (5 bases). The germline gives CDR1 DFQATT, CDR2 SNEGSKA (reference sequence). V was clipped by 0 bases and J by 4 bases, with 19 bases between them. The CDR3 is 17 residues long. CDR3 sequence: CSARDQRRKRLYNEQFF. CDR3 in DNA: TGCAGTGCTAGAGATCAAAGGCGTAAGCGGCTATACAATGAGCAGTTCTTC.

This clonotype was counted a few times. The DNA of the CDR3 is TGCGCCAGCAGCTTCGAACAGGGGGCGACTAACATTCAGTACTTC. Translated: CASSFEQGATNIQYF. The chain is built from TRBV5-1 and TRBJ2-4, with 9 bases identical to TRBD1. CDR1 is SGHRS and CDR2 is YFSETQ in the germline V gene. The CDR3 contains 15 residues. V dropped 2 bases and J dropped 7; count of bases not matched to a gene: 7.

CDR3 bases: TGTGCCAGCAGTGCATGGCTCTACACTGAAGCTTTCTTT. Translation: CASSAWLYTEAFF. V is TRBV6-2 or TRBV6-3 and J is TRBJ1-1, with unresolved D. The CDR3 has 13 amino acids. Germline values: CDR1 MNHEY, CDR2 SVGEGT. The V end lost 5 bases, the J end lost 3 bases, and 10 bases lay between the germline ends.

This clonotype showed up just a few times. V is TRBV5-1 and J is TRBJ2-4; D might be TRBD2 (5 bases). Germline V lookup: CDR1 SGHRS, CDR2 YFSETQ. The CDR3 contains 15 residues. Trimming took off 3 bases at V and 3 bases at J, with 13 bases between the two ends. The CDR3 DNA reads as TGCGCCAGCAGCTCCCACCGGGGAAGCAAAAACATTCAGTACTTC. Its translation is CASSSHRGSKNIQYF. The variable domain in full, completed from reference TRBV5-1 and TRBJ2-4, reads KAGVTQTPRYLIKTRGQQVTLSCSPISGHRSVSWYQQTPGQGLQFLFEYFSETQRNKGNFPGRFSGRQFSNSRSEMNVSTLELGDSALYLCASSSHRGSKNIQYFGAGTRLSVL.

This clonotype was observed many times. The chain uses TRBV7-2 and TRBJ2-2, with D possibly called TRBD1 or TRBD2 (5 bases each). Deletions cut 6 bases from V and 2 bases from J, with 13 bases between. This CDR3 contains 15 residues. Germline CDR1 reads SGHTA; CDR2 reads FQGNSA. The CDR3 here is CASSRRDRNTGELFF. The CDR3 region has the DNA TGTGCCAGCAGTAGAAGGGACCGTAACACCGGGGAGCTGTTTTTT.

This clonotype occurred a few times. The V and J genes are TRBV7-8 and TRBJ2-7, with TRBD2 as a possible D gene (5 bases). Trimming shortened V by 5 bases and J by 4 bases, and 18 bases separated the two germline ends. From germline, CDR1 is SGHVS and CDR2 FQNEAQ. This CDR3 has 15 residues. CDR3 DNA sequence: TGTGCCAGCAGCCACGGCCGCCCCGAGGGTTACGAGCAGTACTTC. Its protein is CASSHGRPEGYEQYF. The full variable domain, rest sourced from reference TRBV7-8 and TRBJ2-7, is GAGVSQSPRYKVAKRGQDVALRCDPISGHVSLFWYQQALGQGPEFLTYFQNEAQLDKSGLPSDRFFAERPEGSVSTLKIQRTQQEDSAVYLCASSHGRPEGYEQYFGPGTRLTVT.

There are a few counts of this clonotype. This chain links TRBV5-1 with TRBJ2-3, with D possibly being TRBD2 (6 bases). Germline V CDR1 and CDR2: SGHRS, YFSETQ. Trimming shortened V by 4 bases and J by 2 bases, and 11 bases separated the two germline ends. CDR3 size: 14 residues. The CDR3 DNA is TGCGCCAGCAGCCGGGGGTCCACCACAGATACGCAGTATTTT. It specifies CASSRGSTTDTQYF.

The chain uses TRBV15 and TRBJ2-1; D remains unclear. Trimming pared 3 bases from V and 12 bases from J, leaving 12 bases between. CDR3 size: 12 residues. CDR1 and CDR2 (germline): LNHNV, YYDKDF (reference sequence). The CDR3 reads CATSRSTWGQFF. The CDR3 DNA is TGTGCCACCAGCAGGTCAACTTGGGGGCAGTTCTTC.

At least ten counts were recorded for this clonotype. The V and J genes are TRBV12-3 or TRBV12-4 and TRBJ2-5; 7 bases are a match to TRBD2. The CDR3 spans 14 residues. V shed 0 bases, J shed 3 bases, and the junction held 1 base outside the gene matches. The CDR3 nucleotides read TGTGCCAGCAGTTTAGCGGGGGGGGAAGAGACCCAGTACTTC. Encoded protein: CASSLAGGEETQYF.

This clonotype has more than one count but fewer than ten. V is TRBV6-2 or TRBV6-3 and J is TRBJ2-2, with D unresolved. Per the germline V gene, CDR1 is MNHEY and CDR2 is SVGEGT. There are 18 residues in the CDR3. The V end lost 0 bases, the J end lost 1 base, and 15 bases lay between the germline ends. The CDR3 sequence is CASSYSTQAARNTGELFF. Written as DNA, the CDR3 is TGTGCCAGCAGTTACTCGACTCAGGCTGCAAGGAACACCGGGGAGCTGTTTTTT.

This clonotype was picked up many times. V and J are TRBV20-1 and TRBJ2-7; 7 positions agree with TRBD2. The J segment lost 2 bases and the V segment lost 6 bases, leaving 16 bases of the junction unmatched. CDR1 and CDR2 from the germline V gene are DFQATT and SNEGSKA (reference sequence). The CDR3 totals 16 residues. The DNA of the CDR3 is TGCAGTGCGATAGGAGGCGGGGGACGTCGGACCTACGAGCAGTACTTC. Translated: CSAIGGGGRRTYEQYF.

In its sample, this clonotype was seen many times. J is TRBJ2-3 and V is TRBV6-1; no definite D call. This CDR3 contains 13 residues. The V gene lost 6 bases and the J gene lost 5 bases, with 12 bases spanning the gap. Germline V gene data show CDR1 as MNHNS and CDR2 as SASEGT. The CDR3 spells CASRPIFLDTQYF. The CDR3 DNA is TGTGCCAGCAGGCCCATCTTTCTAGATACGCAGTATTTT.

The table lists this clonotype with a few counts. This chain joins TRBV6-1 and TRBJ2-1; 8 positions match TRBD2. V lost 3 bases to trimming and J lost 4 bases; unmatched junction nucleotides: 5. CDR1 is MNHNS, CDR2 SASEGT, per germline. This CDR3 is 15 amino acids long. In DNA, the CDR3 is TGTGCCAGCAGTGATTTTGGCGGGGGGTACAATGAGCAGTTCTTC. Translated: CASSDFGGGYNEQFF.

This clonotype occurred a few times. The rearrangement joins TRBV4-3 to TRBJ2-3; D perhaps matches TRBD1 (5 bases). Germline CDR1 and CDR2: LGHNA and YSLEER. The CDR3 spans 14 residues. Trimming cost V 3 bases and J 1 base, with 8 bases left between them. Here the CDR3 DNA reads TGCGCCAGCAGCCACAGGGATGGCACAGATACGCAGTATTTT. This encodes CASSHRDGTDTQYF.

The chain recombines TRBV7-6 with TRBJ2-5; the match to TRBD2 covers 8 bases. The CDR3 runs 16 residues. CDR1 and CDR2 (germline): SGHVS, FNYEAQ. V shed 0 bases and J 5 bases; nucleotides not matched to a gene: 8. In nucleotides, the CDR3 is TGTGCCAGCAGCTTAGCCGCAGGACTAGCTACCGAGACCCAGTACTTC. This translates into CASSLAAGLATETQYF.

This clonotype was detected a few times. This chain connects TRBV9 to TRBJ2-3, with D maybe TRBD2 (6 bases). The length of the CDR3 is 16 residues. Deletions cut 2 bases from V and 4 bases from J, with 17 bases between. In germline, CDR1 is SGDLS, CDR2 YYNGEE. The CDR3 here is CASSVGGGPLADTQYF. CDR3 DNA: TGTGCCAGCAGCGTTGGGGGAGGCCCTCTCGCAGATACGCAGTATTTT.

This clonotype was counted at least ten times. This chain joins TRBV20-1 and TRBJ2-1; 7 bases are a match to TRBD2. The germline V gene encodes CDR1 DFQATT and CDR2 SNEGSKA (reference sequence). CDR3 length: 15 residues. V lost 0 bases to trimming and J lost 1 base; unmatched junction nucleotides: 3. The DNA of the CDR3 is TGCAGTGCTAGAGATCCTAGCGGATCCTACAATGAGCAGTTCTTC. Amino acids: CSARDPSGSYNEQFF.

This clonotype has only a few counts. This chain connects TRBV12-3 or TRBV12-4 to TRBJ2-7; possibly TRBD2 for D (6 bases). The CDR3 length is 15 residues. The V gene lost 8 bases and the J gene lost 7 bases, with 24 bases spanning the gap. CDR3 sequence reads: CASASYRDSEREQYF. The CDR3, as DNA: TGTGCCAGCGCCTCGTATAGGGACTCGGAGCGAGAGCAGTACTTC.

This clonotype was observed many times. The rearrangement uses TRBV7-2 and TRBJ2-5; the D is unclear. The V gene's germline CDR1 is SGHTA and CDR2 FQGNSA. Trimming left V 5 bases short and J 0 bases short, with 7 bases between. This CDR3 has 13 amino acids. For the CDR3, the DNA is TGTGCCAGCAGCCGGGTGTACCAAGAGACCCAGTACTTC. It encodes CASSRVYQETQYF.

This clonotype has ten or more counts. CDR3 loop: CASSRLALNEQFF. The CDR3 DNA follows: TGTGCCAGCAGCCGGCTAGCCCTCAATGAGCAGTTCTTC. The chain combines TRBV11-1 with TRBJ2-1; D might be TRBD2 (5 bases). Deletions cut 5 bases from V and 6 bases from J, with 11 bases between. In germline, CDR1 is SGHAT, CDR2 FQDESV (reference sequence). The CDR3 runs 13 residues.